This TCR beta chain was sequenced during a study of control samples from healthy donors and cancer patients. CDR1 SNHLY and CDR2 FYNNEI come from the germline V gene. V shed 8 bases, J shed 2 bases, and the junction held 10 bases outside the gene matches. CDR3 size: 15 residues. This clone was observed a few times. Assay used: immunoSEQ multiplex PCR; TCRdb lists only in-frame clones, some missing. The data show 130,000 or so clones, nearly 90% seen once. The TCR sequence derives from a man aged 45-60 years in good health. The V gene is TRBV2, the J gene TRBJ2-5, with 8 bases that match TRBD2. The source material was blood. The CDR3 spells CASLKRGSYQETQYF. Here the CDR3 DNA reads TGTGCCAGCTTAAAGCGGGGGAGCTATCAAGAGACCCAGTACTTC.